Detailed here is one T cell receptor beta chain. The Seattle patients, enrolled during active infection, were followed longitudinally. CDR1 and CDR2 (germline): ENHRY, SYGVKD. The CDR3 totals 15 residues. The junction had 3 bases not matched to a gene; V was cut back by 0 bases and J by 2 bases. This sample was taken from a study of blood T cell repertoires in COVID-19. Whole-study context: The United States, Italy and Spain were the sources of the acute and convalescent COVID-19 samples. T cells, B-cell-depleted T cells, or PBMCs provided the cDNA or gDNA that served as material.

In the authors' workflow: Cell counts per sample came from amplifying reference gene primers. Profiling relied on immunoSEQ multiplex PCR, and the TCRdb table lists in-frame clones only, not all of them. Clone size and the V and J calls come from that table; the DNA yielded D and trimming. The sample gives hundreds of thousands of clones, 85% to 90% of which show up once; 7.8% is in the top ten. The V call is TRBV10-3, the J call TRBJ1-1; TRBD1 matches at 7 bases. The TCR was taken from a woman aged 45-60 years with COVID-19, enrolled during active disease. Material: peripheral blood. The CDR3 sequence: CAISESGTANTEAFF. DNA for the CDR3: TGTGCCATCAGTGAGTCCGGGACAGCTAACACTGAAGCTTTCTTT.